These 25 T cell receptor beta chains originate from one sample sequenced in a study of control samples from healthy donors and cancer patients. The repertoire was sequenced with immunoSEQ multiplex PCR; TCRdb's copy has only in-frame clones and lacks some. Among roughly 59,000 clones listed, roughly 90% were seen once. The sample was PBMCs. The receptor set was obtained from a man aged 40-49 years with colorectal cancer.

The J gene is TRBJ1-2, the V gene TRBV2, with D perhaps matching TRBD1 (6 bases). The CDR3 is made up of 13 amino acids. In germline, CDR1 is SNHLY, CDR2 FYNNEI. V was trimmed by 5 bases and J by 6 bases, leaving 13 bases between them. The CDR3 here is CASSRQALDGYTF. In DNA form, the CDR3 reads TGTGCCAGCAGTCGACAGGCCTTAGATGGCTACACCTTC.

The V call is TRBV5-1, the J call TRBJ2-3; 8 positions match TRBD2. Germline V lookup: CDR1 SGHRS, CDR2 YFSETQ. The CDR3 spans 14 residues. V shed 8 bases, J shed 3 bases, and the junction held 8 bases outside the gene matches. CDR3 DNA: TGCGCCAGTTACTCGGGGGGGTCGACAGATACGCAGTATTTT. This sequence encodes CASYSGGSTDTQYF.

This chain connects TRBV9 to TRBJ2-7, with 9 nucleotides matching TRBD2. The V segment lost 4 bases and the J segment 0 bases; nucleotides outside the gene matches: 8. The germline CDR1 and CDR2 sequences are SGDLS and YYNGEE. This CDR3 has 16 residues. The CDR3 protein is CASSPSLAGHSYEQYF. The CDR3 DNA reads TGTGCCAGCAGCCCCAGCCTAGCGGGGCACTCCTACGAGCAGTACTTC. Based on the CDR3 plus reference TRBV9 and TRBJ2-7, the full variable domain is DSGVTQTPKHLITATGQRVTLRCSPRSGDLSVYWYQQSLDQGLQFLIQYYNGEERAKGNILERFSAQQFPDLHSELNLSSLELGDSALYFCASSPSLAGHSYEQYFGPGTRLTVT.

This rearrangement joins TRBV4-1 to TRBJ1-2; TRBD1 aligns across 7 bases. The germline gives CDR1 MGHRA, CDR2 YSYEKL. This CDR3 contains 14 residues. Trimming took 1 base from V and 4 from J; bases not matched to a gene: 3. The CDR3 DNA reads as TGCGCCAGCAGCCAAGGACAGGGAAGCTATGGCTACACCTTC. It encodes CASSQGQGSYGYTF.

V usage is TRBV5-8 and J usage is TRBJ1-2; D uncertain. The CDR3 runs 13 residues. From germline, CDR1 is SGHTS and CDR2 YDEGEE. Trimming shortened V by 6 bases and J by 0 bases, and 9 bases separated the two germline ends. CDR3 DNA sequence: TGTGCCAGCAAGGGCCCGACTAACTATGGCTACACCTTC. It is translated as CASKGPTNYGYTF.

V usage is TRBV27 and J usage is TRBJ1-5; the D gene is possibly TRBD1 (6 bases). The length of the CDR3 is 15 residues. V lost 0 bases to trimming and J lost 3 bases, with 9 bases between them. The germline CDR1 and CDR2 sequences are MNHEY and SMNVEV (reference sequence). The CDR3 DNA reads as TGTGCCAGCAGTTTATCGCAGGGGTACAATCAGCCCCAGCATTTT. This sequence encodes CASSLSQGYNQPQHF.

The chain combines TRBV6-5 with TRBJ2-3, with D possibly matching TRBD2 (6 bases). V gave up 9 bases and J gave up 1 base, with 17 bases separating them. There are 15 residues in the CDR3. Germline assignment: CDR1 MNHEY and CDR2 SVGAGI. The CDR3 coding sequence is TGTGCCAGTAAAGCCGGGGGTTCTGGCACAGATACGCAGTATTTT. Encoded protein: CASKAGGSGTDTQYF.

The chain recombines TRBV11-2 with TRBJ2-1, with 9 bases aligning to TRBD1. After removal of 4 bases from V and 6 bases from J, the junction contained 7 bases not matched to a gene. Germline V gene sequence: CDR1 SGHAT, CDR2 FQNNGV. The length of the CDR3 is 15 residues. The DNA of the CDR3 is TGTGCCAGCAGCTACCGGGACAGGGCGGCCAATGAGCAGTTCTTC. Protein sequence: CASSYRDRAANEQFF.

This chain joins TRBV3-1 (or the pseudogene TRBV3-2) and TRBJ2-5; 13 bases match TRBD2. There are 17 residues in the CDR3. CDR1 is LGHDT and CDR2 is YNNKEL in the germline V gene (reference sequence). After removal of 4 bases from V and 5 bases from J, the junction contained 10 bases not matched to a gene. CDR3 sequence: CASSPILELAGGETQYF. CDR3 bases: TGTGCCAGCAGCCCGATCTTGGAACTAGCGGGAGGGGAGACCCAGTACTTC.

This clone was seen only once. In the same sample, other DNA sequences code for this CDR3. This chain links TRBV29-1 with TRBJ2-3, with D unclear. CDR3 length: 12 amino acids. V dropped 7 bases and J dropped 2 bases, with 10 bases sitting between them. Germline loops: CDR1 SQVTM, CDR2 ANQGSEA. The CDR3 reads CSADRSTDTQYF. The CDR3 bases are TGCAGCGCTGATCGGTCCACAGATACGCAGTATTTT.

The V call is TRBV7-2, the J call TRBJ2-1; TRBD2 matches 10 bases. The germline CDR1 and CDR2 sequences are SGHTA and FQGNSA. The CDR3 contains 15 residues. J lost 10 bases, V lost 5 bases, and 11 bases had no gene match. CDR3 DNA: TGTGCCAGCAGCCCCCCATTGGCTAGCGGGGGCGAGCAGTTCTTC. The encoded protein is CASSPPLASGGEQFF.

This chain joins TRBV7-2 and TRBJ2-5; D gene unclear. Germline-derived CDR1 and CDR2 are SGHTA and FQGNSA. This CDR3 is 17 amino acids long. V lost 1 base to trimming and J lost 2 bases, with 17 bases between them. The CDR3 loop is CASSLGLSINQQETQYF. DNA for the CDR3: TGTGCCAGCAGCTTAGGACTTAGCATCAATCAGCAAGAGACCCAGTACTTC.

The chain employs TRBV2 and TRBJ1-6; TRBD1 is a possible D gene (5 bases). This CDR3 spans 14 amino acids. Between the trimmed V and J ends, which lost 7 bases and 7 bases, there was a span of 14 bases. Germline V gives CDR1 SNHLY, CDR2 FYNNEI. This chain's CDR3 is CASTGAMWNSPLHF. In nucleotides, the CDR3 is TGTGCCAGCACCGGGGCGATGTGGAATTCACCCCTCCACTTT.

V is TRBV5-8 and J is TRBJ2-7, with 15 bases aligning to TRBD2. CDR3 length: 18 residues. Looked up from germline, CDR1 is SGHTS and CDR2 is YDEGEE. V was pared by 4 bases and J by 0 bases, with 8 bases of the junction left unmatched. This CDR3 is CASSLGTSGGFSSYEQYF. DNA of the CDR3: TGTGCCAGCAGCCTCGGGACTAGCGGGGGGTTCAGCTCCTACGAGCAGTACTTC.

In DNA form, the CDR3 reads TGTGCCAGCAGGGGATTCCCTCTAGCCAAAAACATTCAGTACTTC. Translating gives CASRGFPLAKNIQYF. The gene calls are TRBV28 and TRBJ2-4; D gene unclear. CDR1 MDHEN and CDR2 SYDVKM come from the germline V gene. The CDR3 extends over 15 amino acids. The V gene lost 6 bases and the J gene lost 0 bases, with 12 bases spanning the gap.

The J gene is TRBJ2-1, the V gene TRBV30; D unclear. The germline V and J ends were trimmed by 8 bases and 8 bases, with 28 bases remaining between them. The CDR3 is 16 amino acids. The germline gives CDR1 GTSNPN, CDR2 SVGIG (reference sequence). CDR3 bases: TGTGCCCTGCAGAGTTTCGACCCGAAAAGCTTAGATGAGCAGTTCTTC. As protein: CALQSFDPKSLDEQFF.

In its sample, this clone was seen a few times. This sequence joins TRBV4-1 and TRBJ1-2, with 9 bases lining up with TRBD1. This CDR3 contains 16 residues. CDR1 and CDR2 (germline): MGHRA, YSYEKL. V lost 0 bases, J lost 2 bases, and 4 bases stayed unmatched. The CDR3 DNA follows: TGCGCCAGCAGCCAAGAACCGACAGGGGGAAACTATGGCTACACCTTC. Its protein product is CASSQEPTGGNYGYTF.

The chain has TRBV7-2 and TRBJ1-4; D unresolved. Germline V gives CDR1 SGHTA, CDR2 FQGNSA. The CDR3 runs 16 residues. Trimming cost V 5 bases and J 6 bases, with 19 bases left between them. The DNA for the CDR3 is TGTGCCAGCAGCCCACAAGGCAGGAAGGTCGATGAAAAACTGTTTTTT. Translating it yields CASSPQGRKVDEKLFF.

The V gene is TRBV15, the J gene TRBJ2-7; 9 bases are a match to TRBD1. The CDR3 consists of 17 residues. Germline V lookup: CDR1 LNHNV, CDR2 YYDKDF (reference sequence). With V trimmed by 3 bases and J by 1 base, 10 bases remained unmatched. CDR3 sequence reads: CATSRRTGTGTSYEQYF. CDR3 in DNA: TGTGCCACCAGCAGGAGAACCGGGACAGGGACATCCTACGAGCAGTACTTC.

In its sample, this clone was seen once. The chain couples TRBV5-1 to TRBJ1-2; 9 bases fit TRBD1. CDR1 is SGHRS, CDR2 YFSETQ, per germline. V lost 2 bases and J lost 6; bases outside the gene matches: 5. The CDR3 contains 14 residues. DNA for the CDR3: TGCGCCAGCAGCTTACGGGGACAGGGCCATGGCTACACCTTC. Translated, it gives CASSLRGQGHGYTF. Filled out from reference TRBV5-1 and TRBJ1-2, the complete variable domain reads KAGVTQTPRYLIKTRGQQVTLSCSPISGHRSVSWYQQTPGQGLQFLFEYFSETQRNKGNFPGRFSGRQFSNSRSEMNVSTLELGDSALYLCASSLRGQGHGYTFGSGTRLTVV.

Here the CDR3 reads CASSEGEHGSYEQYF. The CDR3 DNA is TGTGCCAGCAGTGAAGGTGAACACGGATCCTACGAGCAGTACTTC. This chain joins TRBV2 and TRBJ2-7; D unclear. The CDR3 has 15 amino acids. V was shortened by 1 base and J by 1 base, with 11 bases between the two germline ends. Germline assignment: CDR1 SNHLY and CDR2 FYNNEI.

V usage is TRBV9 and J usage is TRBJ1-2, with D perhaps matching TRBD1 (5 bases). Per the germline V gene, CDR1 is SGDLS and CDR2 is YYNGEE. With 0 bases removed from V and 5 bases from J, the gap between germline ends came to 17 bases. There are 16 residues in the CDR3. DNA of the CDR3: TGTGCCAGCAGCGTAGGAACAGGATCCCCAACTTATGGCTACACCTTC. It translates to CASSVGTGSPTYGYTF.

V usage is TRBV6-1 and J usage is TRBJ2-1; 9 bases map to TRBD2. The CDR3 covers 18 residues. Germline V gives CDR1 MNHNS, CDR2 SASEGT. Germline trimming cut 0 bases from V and 2 bases from J; bases unmatched to any gene: 8. The CDR3 bases are TGTGCCAGCAGTGAAGCGCGAGTGGGGACTAGCACCTACAATGAGCAGTTCTTC. This encodes CASSEARVGTSTYNEQFF.

The chain has TRBV24-1 and TRBJ2-2; D is uncertain. Trimming pared 5 bases from V and 4 bases from J, leaving 13 bases between. This CDR3 region has 15 residues. Per the germline V gene, CDR1 is KGHDR and CDR2 is SFDVKD. The DNA of the CDR3 is TGTGCCACCAGTGGGGGTCAGCGAGGCACCGGGGAGCTGTTTTTT. Its protein is CATSGGQRGTGELFF.

The genes are TRBV12-3 or TRBV12-4 and TRBJ2-7; 8 nucleotides align to TRBD1. The CDR3 covers 12 residues. Germline trimming cut 4 bases from V and 8 bases from J; bases unmatched to any gene: 4. CDR3 in amino acids: CASSSGQVQQYF. The CDR3 DNA is TGTGCCAGCAGTTCGGGACAGGTTCAGCAGTACTTC.